Listed here are 4 T cell receptor beta chains from one sample, sequenced in a study of identical twins. TCRdb reanalysed the 5' RACE reads using MiXCR and keeps one entry per CDR3 protein. The data show about 530,000 distinct CDR3 sequences, 20% to 25% seen once. These records were also assigned to another study, of yellow fever vaccine responses in identical twins.

Sequences were obtained from CD4+ T cells sorted from blood. The receptors were gathered from a woman between 18 and 29 years old in good health.

This clonotype was seen a handful of times. The chain combines TRBV3-1 with TRBJ1-2; 7 bases match TRBD1. The CDR3 runs 12 residues. After removal of 7 bases from V and 4 bases from J, the junction contained 3 bases not matched to a gene. From germline, CDR1 is LGHDT and CDR2 YNNKEL (reference sequence). CDR3 region: CASTDRAYGYTF. The CDR3 DNA follows: TGTGCCAGCACCGACAGGGCCTATGGCTACACCTTC.

This chain links TRBV5-1 with TRBJ2-7; TRBD1 agrees at 7 bases. Trimming removed 5 bases from V and 5 bases from J; junction bases left unmatched: 13. The CDR3 loop spans 15 amino acids. Per the germline V gene, CDR1 is SGHRS and CDR2 is YFSETQ. CDR3 DNA sequence: TGCGCCAGCAGTCACGGGGCAGGGGGTCCCAACGAGCAGTACTTC. Translation: CASSHGAGGPNEQYF.

The V gene is TRBV5-1, the J gene TRBJ1-1; 9 nucleotides align to TRBD1. Germline assignment: CDR1 SGHRS and CDR2 YFSETQ. Trimming took 2 bases from V and 6 from J; bases not matched to a gene: 5. CDR3 length equals 14 residues. This CDR3 reads CASSFGQGSAEAFF. The CDR3 DNA sequence: TGCGCCAGCAGCTTCGGACAGGGGAGCGCTGAAGCTTTCTTT. Full variable domain (outside the CDR3, taken from reference TRBV5-1 and TRBJ1-1): KAGVTQTPRYLIKTRGQQVTLSCSPISGHRSVSWYQQTPGQGLQFLFEYFSETQRNKGNFPGRFSGRQFSNSRSEMNVSTLELGDSALYLCASSFGQGSAEAFFGQGTRLTVV.

In this sample, this clonotype turned up a few times. V is TRBV5-1 and J is TRBJ2-1; 13 bases agree with TRBD2. The CDR3 runs to 16 residues. Germline CDR1 SGHRS, CDR2 YFSETQ. After removal of 0 bases from V and 6 bases from J, the junction contained 3 bases not matched to a gene. DNA for the CDR3: TGCGCCAGCAGCTTGGGACTAGCGGGAGGAAGCAATGAGCAGTTCTTC. Translation gives CASSLGLAGGSNEQFF.